Below, 9 T cell receptor beta chains from the same sample are listed, as sequenced in a study of spatial heterogeneity in lung cancer. Via MiXCR, TCRdb re-called the 5' RACE reads, giving one row per CDR3 protein. Here the sample spans approximately 3,000 distinct CDR3 sequences, about 3% being singletons. This sample's time point: sample taken at primary tumor resection. This material consisted of normal lung tissue next to the tumor, taken at surgery. These receptors were obtained from a male donor with early-stage non-small cell lung cancer.

Sample share makes this clonotype large. V is TRBV19 and J is TRBJ1-2, with a possible D match to TRBD1 (6 bases). CDR3 length: 15 residues. CDR1 is LNHDA, CDR2 SQIVND, per germline (reference sequence). V dropped 5 bases and J dropped 6 bases, with 19 bases sitting between them. The chain's CDR3 is CASSPSGTRGDGYTF. As DNA, the CDR3 is TGTGCCAGTAGTCCATCGGGGACACGGGGGGATGGCTACACCTTC.

This clonotype was seen ten or more times. The chain is built from TRBV2 and TRBJ2-3; D possibly corresponds to TRBD1 (6 bases). Germline CDR1 is SNHLY and CDR2 is FYNNEI. CDR3 length equals 13 residues. The V and J ends lost 0 bases and 10 bases respectively, with 11 bases between them. The CDR3 is CASSEAVQGSQYF. The CDR3 DNA reads as TGTGCCAGCAGTGAAGCCGTACAGGGTTCGCAGTATTTT.

By frequency in the sample, this clonotype is medium-sized. This chain links TRBV7-2 with TRBJ2-1; no clear D. The CDR3 runs to 16 residues. Germline assignment: CDR1 SGHTA and CDR2 FQGNSA. V lost 5 bases to trimming and J lost 4 bases, with 18 bases between them. The CDR3 protein is CASSNPELYPYNEQFF. The CDR3 nucleotides read TGTGCCAGCAGCAACCCGGAACTCTACCCTTACAATGAGCAGTTCTTC. Filled out from reference TRBV7-2 and TRBJ2-1, the complete variable domain reads GAGVSQSPSNKVTEKGKDVELRCDPISGHTALYWYRQSLGQGLEFLIYFQGNSAPDKSGLPSDRFSAERTGGSVSTLTIQRTQQEDSAVYLCASSNPELYPYNEQFFGPGTRLTVL.

This clonotype was counted ten times or more. This chain joins TRBV19 and TRBJ2-6; 7 positions match TRBD1. V dropped 3 bases and J dropped 4; count of bases not matched to a gene: 9. Germline lookup yields CDR1 LNHDA and CDR2 SQIVND (reference sequence). The CDR3 sequence is 17 residues long. The chain's CDR3 is CASSMLTGRAGANVLTF. The CDR3 DNA reads as TGTGCCAGTAGTATGTTGACAGGGCGCGCCGGGGCCAACGTCCTGACTTTC.

This chain uses TRBV10-3 with TRBJ1-3; D not resolved. Germline V gene lookup returns CDR1 ENHRY and CDR2 SYGVKD. V was pared by 7 bases and J by 3 bases, with 7 bases between. The CDR3 loop spans 12 amino acids. The CDR3 DNA reads TGTGCCATCACCCCAGATGGAAACACCATATATTTT. Translating it yields CAITPDGNTIYF.

This clonotype qualifies as medium-sized. The V gene is TRBV5-4, the J gene TRBJ2-1; 10 nucleotides match TRBD1. The CDR3 covers 16 residues. Germline trimming cut 4 bases from V and 8 bases from J; bases unmatched to any gene: 12. CDR1 is SGHNT, CDR2 YYREEE, per germline (reference sequence). CDR3 sequence: CASSVLTGTGVDEQFF. The DNA of the CDR3 is TGTGCCAGCAGCGTACTTACCGGGACAGGGGTCGATGAGCAGTTCTTC. The whole variable domain, remainder taken from reference TRBV5-4 and TRBJ2-1, is ETGVTQSPTHLIKTRGQQVTLRCSSQSGHNTVSWYQQALGQGPQFIFQYYREEENGRGNFPPRFSGLQFPNYSSELNVNALELDDSALYLCASSVLTGTGVDEQFFGPGTRLTVL.

This clonotype has just a few counts. The V and J genes are TRBV5-4 and TRBJ2-2; weak D call: TRBD1 (6 bases). The ends were cut back, 4 bases at V and 6 bases at J, with 13 bases in the middle. CDR3 length: 14 amino acids. From germline, CDR1 is SGHNT and CDR2 YYREEE (reference sequence). The CDR3 nucleotides read TGTGCCAGCAGCGTCGGACAGATTGCCGGGGAGCTGTTTTTT. Its protein is CASSVGQIAGELFF.

This clonotype qualifies as medium-sized (0.01 to 0.1%). The chain's CDR3 is CASSLQRESNEQFF. Written as DNA, the CDR3 is TGCGCCAGCAGCTTGCAGCGGGAGTCTAATGAGCAGTTCTTC. The V call is TRBV5-1, the J call TRBJ2-1; TRBD2 aligns across 8 bases. The CDR3 is 14 amino acids. The germline V gene has CDR1 SGHRS and CDR2 YFSETQ. V was pared by 1 base and J by 7 bases, with 4 bases of the junction left unmatched. The variable domain in full, with the rest retrieved from reference TRBV5-1 and TRBJ2-1, is KAGVTQTPRYLIKTRGQQVTLSCSPISGHRSVSWYQQTPGQGLQFLFEYFSETQRNKGNFPGRFSGRQFSNSRSEMNVSTLELGDSALYLCASSLQRESNEQFFGPGTRLTVL.

By sample share, this clonotype is medium-sized (0.01 to 0.1%). The V gene is TRBV7-2, the J gene TRBJ2-4, with 9 positions matching TRBD1. The V gene end was trimmed by 2 bases and the J gene end by 3 bases; junction bases not matched to a gene: 8. From germline, CDR1 is SGHTA and CDR2 FQGNSA. The CDR3 is made up of 17 amino acids. The chain's CDR3 is CASSLTGGGVGKNIQYF. In nucleotides, the CDR3 is TGTGCCAGCAGCTTAACAGGGGGCGGCGTGGGCAAAAACATTCAGTACTTC.